This TCR beta chain was sequenced for a study of CD8+CD57+ T cells in acquired aplastic anemia. Study summary: Sorted CD4+ and CD8+ cells yielded roughly 3.5 ug of DNA on average.

Profiles of TCR beta VDJ and CDR3 were generated from a genomic DNA template. TCRdb recomputed calls from the reads with MiXCR, one row per CDR3 protein. The profile shows 150,000 to 200,000 distinct CDR3 sequences, approximately 45% of them singletons. Germline CDR1 and CDR2: SEHNR and FQNEAQ (reference sequence). The CDR3 extends over 13 amino acids. The V end was cut by 5 bases, the J end by 13 bases, with 15 bases between. The chain joins TRBV7-9 to TRBJ1-6; D gene unclear. This receptor was obtained from a human donor in good health. Specimen: sorted CD4+, CD8+, or CD8+CD57+ T cells (not recorded which) from PBMCs. Written as DNA, the CDR3 is TGTGCCAGCAGCCACGTTGACGGTGAGCCCCTCCACTTT. Its protein is CASSHVDGEPLHF.